The next 25 T cell receptor beta chains were all read from a single sample in a study of blood T cell repertoires in COVID-19. The method was immunoSEQ multiplex PCR; TCRdb's version includes in-frame clones alone and lacks a portion of them. The table has 250,000 to 350,000 clones, 87% seen once. The sample consisted of peripheral blood. These receptors were obtained from a woman in her forties or fifties who had recovered from COVID-19.

The chain links TRBV15 to TRBJ2-1; D is perhaps TRBD1 (6 bases). The CDR3 extends over 15 amino acids. The germline V gene encodes CDR1 LNHNV and CDR2 YYDKDF (reference sequence). Trimming stripped 3 bases from V and 2 bases from J, with 11 bases between. The DNA for the CDR3 is TGTGCCACCAGCAGTGTTGGACAGCCCTACAATGAGCAGTTCTTC. This translates into CATSSVGQPYNEQFF.

The gene calls are TRBV29-1 and TRBJ2-7; possible D gene TRBD2, 6 bases. The V end was cut by 6 bases, the J end by 5 bases, with 8 bases between. CDR3 size: 10 residues. CDR1 is SQVTM and CDR2 is ANQGSEA in the germline V gene. The CDR3, as DNA: TGCAGCGTGGCGGGGAACGAGCAGTACTTC. Protein: CSVAGNEQYF.

The CDR3 here is CASSAGQFSGNTIYF. CDR3 sequence (DNA): TGCGCCAGCAGCGCGGGACAGTTCTCTGGAAACACCATATATTTT. The rearrangement links TRBV5-1 to TRBJ1-3; 7 bases fit TRBD1. The germline gives CDR1 SGHRS, CDR2 YFSETQ. CDR3 length: 15 amino acids. The V gene end was trimmed by 4 bases and the J gene end by 0 bases; junction bases not matched to a gene: 4.

This chain connects TRBV9 to TRBJ1-6; 7 bases map to TRBD1. This CDR3 comprises 13 residues. From germline, CDR1 is SGDLS and CDR2 YYNGEE. Trimming at V came to 0 bases and at J to 14 bases, leaving 5 bases not matched to a gene. CDR3 residues: CASSVDSGTALHF. The CDR3 DNA sequence: TGTGCCAGCAGCGTAGATTCCGGGACAGCCCTCCACTTT.

The chain combines TRBV30 with TRBJ2-4; D is ambiguous. V shed 1 base and J shed 0 bases, with 10 bases lying between them. CDR3 length: 15 amino acids. CDR1 and CDR2 (germline): GTSNPN, SVGIG (reference sequence). CDR3 sequence: CAWSGSQIAKNIQYF. In DNA form, the CDR3 reads TGTGCCTGGAGTGGGTCCCAGATAGCCAAAAACATTCAGTACTTC.

The V call is TRBV5-1, the J call TRBJ2-3, with D perhaps matching TRBD1 (5 bases). The CDR3 has 15 amino acids. Deletions cut 1 base from V and 2 bases from J, with 11 bases between. Germline V gene lookup returns CDR1 SGHRS and CDR2 YFSETQ. The CDR3 DNA follows: TGCGCCAGCAGCTTGTCAGGGATTGTCACAGATACGCAGTATTTT. As protein: CASSLSGIVTDTQYF.

This chain uses TRBV4-2 with TRBJ2-1; the D gene is possibly TRBD2 (5 bases). CDR3 length: 15 amino acids. Germline CDR1 is LGHNA and CDR2 is YNFKEQ. V dropped 4 bases and J dropped 1 base, with 11 bases sitting between them. The CDR3 sequence is CASSPGLVSYNEQFF. DNA for the CDR3: TGTGCCAGCAGCCCAGGACTGGTGTCCTACAATGAGCAGTTCTTC.

Concerning this clone itself: Distinct nucleotide sequences in the sample also encode this CDR3. The chain employs TRBV19 and TRBJ1-1; D remains ambiguous. Trimming left V 3 bases short and J 1 base short, with 6 bases between. Germline V lookup: CDR1 LNHDA, CDR2 SQIVND (reference sequence). This CDR3 is built from 13 residues. The CDR3 DNA reads TGTGCCAGTAGTATCTCAGGGAACACTGAAGCTTTCTTT. The encoded protein is CASSISGNTEAFF.

The chain employs TRBV6-2 or TRBV6-3 and TRBJ2-7; 8 positions agree with TRBD2. The CDR3 extends over 17 amino acids. Germline-derived CDR1 and CDR2 are MNHEY and SVGEGT. Trimming cost V 5 bases and J 0 bases; bases outside gene matches: 12. This CDR3 reads CASSHPGVAGSSYEQYF. CDR3 coding DNA: TGTGCCAGCAGTCACCCGGGGGTAGCGGGGTCCTCCTACGAGCAGTACTTC.

V and J are TRBV5-4 and TRBJ2-5; TRBD1 matches 9 bases. Looked up from germline, CDR1 is SGHNT and CDR2 is YYREEE (reference sequence). The junction had 9 bases not matched to a gene; V was cut back by 4 bases and J by 5 bases. The CDR3 runs 15 residues. This CDR3 is CASSRRTGVWETQYF. Here the CDR3 DNA reads TGTGCCAGCAGCCGTAGGACAGGGGTTTGGGAGACCCAGTACTTC.

This rearrangement joins TRBV7-2 to TRBJ2-7, with D possibly matching TRBD1 (5 bases). The germline V gene has CDR1 SGHTA and CDR2 FQGNSA. V was trimmed by 1 base and J by 2 bases, leaving 12 bases between them. The CDR3 covers 15 residues. The CDR3 coding sequence is TGTGCCAGCAGCTTAGGTGGACATACAACCTACGAGCAGTACTTC. This encodes CASSLGGHTTYEQYF.

The chain combines TRBV5-1 with TRBJ2-7, with a weak D call TRBD1 (6 bases). Germline values: CDR1 SGHRS, CDR2 YFSETQ. CDR3 length: 13 residues. The CDR3 coding sequence is TGCGCGAGCCGCCTTGAGGGGGCCTACGAGCAGTACTTC. Its translation is CASRLEGAYEQYF.

This clone was seen at least ten times. The genes are TRBV3-1 (or the pseudogene TRBV3-2) and TRBJ2-3; D unclear. The V gene's germline CDR1 is LGHDT and CDR2 YNNKEL (reference sequence). The CDR3 is 12 residues long. V gave up 1 base and J gave up 5 bases, with 4 bases separating them. The CDR3 region has the DNA TGTGCCAGCAGCCAAGCGGGAGATACGCAGTATTTT. Residues: CASSQAGDTQYF.

V usage is TRBV5-6 and J usage is TRBJ1-6, with 8 nucleotides matching TRBD1. CDR1 SGHDT and CDR2 YYEEEE come from the germline V gene. V was clipped by 4 bases and J by 1 base; unmatched bases: 1. The CDR3 is made up of 15 amino acids. CDR3 sequence (DNA): TGTGCCAGCAGCCGACAGGGGTCCTATAATTCACCCCTCCACTTT. It yields the protein CASSRQGSYNSPLHF.

V gene TRBV5-6 combines with J gene TRBJ2-3, with 7 bases aligning to TRBD2. Germline assignment: CDR1 SGHDT and CDR2 YYEEEE. The CDR3 runs to 15 residues. The trim removed 0 bases at V and 5 bases at J, leaving 6 bases unmatched. CDR3 nucleotides: TGTGCCAGCAGCTTGGACGCGGGAGTGGGAGATACGCAGTATTTT. Amino acids: CASSLDAGVGDTQYF.

The CDR3 bases are TGCGCCAGCAGTCCGGATCGGCGGTCTAACTATGGCTACACCTTC. As protein: CASSPDRRSNYGYTF. J is TRBJ1-2 and V is TRBV5-1; D is uncertain. The germline gives CDR1 SGHRS, CDR2 YFSETQ. Trimming took 5 bases from V and 0 from J, leaving 14 bases between them. The CDR3 runs 15 residues.

This chain uses TRBV5-5 with TRBJ1-1, with D perhaps matching TRBD1 (5 bases). CDR1 is SGHKS and CDR2 is YYEKEE in the germline V gene (reference sequence). The CDR3 extends over 12 amino acids. V was clipped by 3 bases and J by 3 bases, with 6 bases between them. CDR3 nucleotide sequence: TGTGCCAGCAGCTCAGGGTACACTGAAGCTTTCTTT. This encodes CASSSGYTEAFF.

The V and J genes are TRBV25-1 and TRBJ2-5, with TRBD1 identical over 7 bases. CDR1 and CDR2 from the germline V gene are MGHDK and SYGVNS. J was trimmed by 7 bases and V by 3 bases; bases with no gene match: 8. The CDR3 totals 14 residues. The CDR3 sequence: CASSDTGTEGTQYF. The CDR3 DNA reads as TGTGCCAGCAGTGACACCGGGACAGAAGGGACCCAGTACTTC.

The V call is TRBV6-5, the J call TRBJ1-1, with D maybe TRBD1 (6 bases). CDR1 and CDR2 from the germline V gene are MNHEY and SVGAGI. V was cut by 3 bases and J by 4 bases, with 12 bases left in between. The length of the CDR3 is 14 residues. CDR3 in amino acids: CASSYNREGTEAFF. CDR3 nucleotide sequence: TGTGCCAGCAGTTATAACAGGGAAGGCACTGAAGCTTTCTTT.

The chain links TRBV19 to TRBJ1-5; TRBD1 aligns across 7 bases. Germline values: CDR1 LNHDA, CDR2 SQIVND (reference sequence). This CDR3 has 12 residues. The ends lost 6 bases at V and 6 bases at J; junction bases unmatched: 2. The CDR3 region has the DNA TGTGCCAGTAGGAGACAGGGTCAGCCCCAGCATTTT. It is translated as CASRRQGQPQHF.

This sequence joins TRBV7-2 and TRBJ1-1; 9 bases are a match to TRBD1. Germline V lookup: CDR1 SGHTA, CDR2 FQGNSA. With V trimmed by 3 bases and J by 4 bases, 12 bases remained unmatched. The CDR3 runs 17 residues. The DNA for the CDR3 is TGTGCCAGCAGCTTCCCTAGGCCGGACAGGGGTTTCACTGAAGCTTTCTTT. This gives the protein CASSFPRPDRGFTEAFF.

This chain links TRBV5-3 with TRBJ1-2, with a tentative D call TRBD1 (5 bases). TRBV5-3 is an ORF, and what it does is uncertain. The V and J ends lost 2 bases and 4 bases respectively, with 24 bases between them. The CDR3 has 18 residues. The CDR3 DNA is TGTGCCAGAAGCTTAGCCGGCCCGGACACCTCGGCAGTCTATGGCTACACCTTC. It is translated as CARSLAGPDTSAVYGYTF.

The chain combines TRBV6-2 or TRBV6-3 with TRBJ2-7; possibly TRBD1 for D (5 bases). Trimming took 0 bases from V and 6 from J, leaving 12 bases between them. Germline V gene lookup returns CDR1 MNHEY and CDR2 SVGEGT. This CDR3 region has 14 residues. The CDR3 DNA reads TGTGCCAGCAGTTACTCCCCAGGGTCTACCGAGCAGTACTTC. As protein: CASSYSPGSTEQYF.

The sample holds one count of this clone. The chain joins TRBV3-1 (or the pseudogene TRBV3-2) to TRBJ1-1; TRBD1 might be the D (5 bases). The CDR3 is 13 residues long. V was shortened by 3 bases and J by 3 bases, with 8 bases between the two germline ends. From germline, CDR1 is LGHDT and CDR2 YNNKEL (reference sequence). Written as DNA, the CDR3 is TGTGCCAGCAGCCAGGGAGGGGACACTGAAGCTTTCTTT. Translated, it gives CASSQGGDTEAFF.

The chain uses TRBV5-1 and TRBJ2-1; 11 bases line up with TRBD1. Trimming removed 7 bases from V and 9 bases from J; junction bases left unmatched: 9. The germline gives CDR1 SGHRS, CDR2 YFSETQ. This CDR3 has 14 amino acids. CDR3 sequence reads: CASEGTGGGSEQFF. CDR3 nucleotide sequence: TGCGCCAGCGAGGGGACAGGGGGAGGATCTGAGCAGTTCTTC.